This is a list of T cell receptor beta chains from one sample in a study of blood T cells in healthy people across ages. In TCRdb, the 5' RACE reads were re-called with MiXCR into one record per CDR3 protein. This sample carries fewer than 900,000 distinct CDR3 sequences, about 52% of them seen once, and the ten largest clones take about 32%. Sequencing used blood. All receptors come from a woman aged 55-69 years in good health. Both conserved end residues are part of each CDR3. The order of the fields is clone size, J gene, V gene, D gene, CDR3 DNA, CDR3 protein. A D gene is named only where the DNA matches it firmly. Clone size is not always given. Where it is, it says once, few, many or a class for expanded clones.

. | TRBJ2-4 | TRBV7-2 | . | TGTGCCAGCAGCCGAAACCGGCCCCACGGGACCGAAAACATTCAGTACTTC | CASSRNRPHGTENIQYF
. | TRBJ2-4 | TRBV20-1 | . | TGCAGTGCTAACCACAGGGTCTTCATTACAGCCAAAAACATTCAGTACTTC | CSANHRVFITAKNIQYF
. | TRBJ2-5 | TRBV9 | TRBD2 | TGTGCCAGCAGCGTCGGGGGGGCAGAGACCCAGTACTTC | CASSVGGAETQYF
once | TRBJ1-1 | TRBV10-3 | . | TGTGCCATCAGGGTAGCACAGGTGAACACTGAAGCTTTCTTT | CAIRVAQVNTEAFF
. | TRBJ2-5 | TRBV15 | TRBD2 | TGTGCCACCGCAGCGGGACAAGAGACCCAGTACTTC | CATAAGQETQYF
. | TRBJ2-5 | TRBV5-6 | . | TGTGCCAGCAGCTTGTATCGCCAAAAGACCCAGTACTTC | CASSLYRQKTQYF
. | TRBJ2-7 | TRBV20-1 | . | TGCAGTGCTAGGCCCCTAGGGAGCTCCTACAATGAGCAGTACTTC | CSARPLGSSYNEQYF
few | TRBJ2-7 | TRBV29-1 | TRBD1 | TGCAGCGTTTCCGGGACAGGGGGCTCTTCGAGAGAGCAGTACTTC | CSVSGTGGSSREQYF
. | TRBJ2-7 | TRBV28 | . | TGTGCCAGCAGTTTATTCGGCAGGGGATACGAGCAGTACTTC | CASSLFGRGYEQYF
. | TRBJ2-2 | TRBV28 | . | TGTGCCAGCAGTGTCCTTAAGCCCGGGGAGCTGTTTTTT | CASSVLKPGELFF
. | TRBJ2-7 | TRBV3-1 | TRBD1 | TGTGCCAGCAGCGCCCGGACAGGGAGGTCCTACGAGCAGTACTTC | CASSARTGRSYEQYF
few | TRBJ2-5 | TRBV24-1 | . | TGTGCCACCGGTCCTAGTGGGACGGAGACCCAGTACTTC | CATGPSGTETQYF
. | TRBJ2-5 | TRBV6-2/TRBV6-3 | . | TGTGCCAGCATGCTGACAGGCGGGCAAGAGACCCAGTACTTC | CASMLTGGQETQYF
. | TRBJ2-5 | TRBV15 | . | TGTGCCACCAGCAGAGATTTAGCGGATAATTCCTACAATGAGCAGTACTTC | CATSRDLADNSYNEQYF
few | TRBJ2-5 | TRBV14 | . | TGTGCCAGCAGCCATGTGACCGGGTTCCAAGAGACCCAGTACTTC | CASSHVTGFQETQYF
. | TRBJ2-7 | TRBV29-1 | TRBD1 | TGCAGCGTCCGGGACAGGGGTTTCGAGCAGTACTTC | CSVRDRGFEQYF
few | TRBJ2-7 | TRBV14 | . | TGTGCCAGCAGCCAAGCAGCAGGGGGGTACGAGCAGTACTTC | CASSQAAGGYEQYF
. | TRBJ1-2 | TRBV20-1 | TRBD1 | TGCAGTGCCACGACCCTCCGGGACAGGGGACACTATGGCTACACCTTC | CSATTLRDRGHYGYTF
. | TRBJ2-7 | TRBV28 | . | TGTGCTAGCAGACAGGCGCGCGAGCAGTACTTC | CASRQAREQYF
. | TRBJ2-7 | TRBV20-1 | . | TGCAGTGCTAGGGGGGACATCTACGAGCAGTACTTC | CSARGDIYEQYF
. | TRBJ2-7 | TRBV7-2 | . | TGTGCCAGCAGCTCGGGCTTCAGCACGGACGAGCAGTACTTC | CASSSGFSTDEQYF
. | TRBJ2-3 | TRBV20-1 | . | TGCCGACCTACTAGTTCAAGCACAGATACGCAGTATTTT | CRPTSSSTDTQYF